This entry features one T cell receptor (beta chain) sequence. No antigen is known for it. This sample was included in a study of regulatory T cells in long-lasting Graves disease. On the study more broadly: Graves' cases, newly diagnosed, had used antithyroid drugs under 3 months. Overall study findings and caveats: Patients with persistent disease shared fewer than 3,500 public clonotypes, outpacing the roughly 970 shared by new patients. Repertoires from persistent disease leaned toward TRBV28, TRBJ1-2 and TRBJ2-5.

As for time point: newly diagnosed GD, antithyroid drugs for less than 3 months. RNA extracted from PBMCs served as the sequencing template. American Thyroid Association guidelines were used to diagnose Graves' disease. iRepertoire HTBI primers and Arm-PCR of CDR3 regions built TCR beta libraries. MiXCR, applied by TCRdb to the multiplex PCR reads, yields one record per CDR3 protein. The top ten hold around 20% of the sample, which has roughly 220,000 distinct CDR3 sequences, about 18% seen once. The CDR3 consists of 14 residues. V lost 8 bases to trimming and J lost 1 base; unmatched junction nucleotides: 1.

The source material was peripheral blood mononuclear cells (PBMCs), sampled at new diagnosis, from a patient treated with antithyroid drugs. This sequence originates from a female donor with Graves disease. The V and J genes are TRBV12-3 or TRBV12-4 and TRBJ1-3; the match to TRBD1 covers 11 bases. The CDR3 DNA reads TGTGCCAGCGGACAGGGGGCATCTGGAAACACCATATATTTT. Amino acids: CASGQGASGNTIYF.